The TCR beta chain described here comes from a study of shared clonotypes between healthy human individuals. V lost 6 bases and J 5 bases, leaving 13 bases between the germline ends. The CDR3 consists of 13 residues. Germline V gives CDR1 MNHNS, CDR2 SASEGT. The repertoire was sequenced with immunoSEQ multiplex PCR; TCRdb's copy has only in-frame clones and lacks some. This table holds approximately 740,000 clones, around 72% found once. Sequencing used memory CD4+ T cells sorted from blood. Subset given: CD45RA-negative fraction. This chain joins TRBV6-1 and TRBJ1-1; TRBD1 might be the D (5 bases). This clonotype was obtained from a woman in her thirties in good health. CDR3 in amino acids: CASSPGVSTEAFF. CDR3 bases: TGTGCCAGCAGCCCGGGGGTTTCAACTGAAGCTTTCTTT.